This T cell receptor beta chain stems from a study of shared clonotypes between healthy human individuals. In regard to this clone: Its target is not known.

Repertoires were generated with immunoSEQ multiplex PCR, while TCRdb's copy carries only in-frame clones and drops some. The sample has about 510,000 clones, almost 97% seen once; the top ten hold about 0.057%. Study results and caveats: Sharing across four donors was highest in naive CD4 (roughly 5%) and lowest in memory CD8 (approximately 0.4%).

Germline loops: CDR1 SGHDT, CDR2 YYEEEE. This CDR3 spans 16 amino acids. Germline trimming cut 5 bases from V and 5 bases from J; bases unmatched to any gene: 14. The sample was naive CD4+ T cells sorted from blood. The subset was: CD45RA+ positively selected. The V call is TRBV5-6, the J call TRBJ2-3; 7 bases line up with TRBD1. The clonotype comes from a woman between 25 and 40 years old in good health. The CDR3 sequence is CASSPTGVYNGDTQYF. Here the CDR3 DNA reads TGTGCCAGCAGTCCCACAGGGGTTTATAATGGAGATACGCAGTATTTT. The full variable domain, with the rest looked up from reference TRBV5-6 and TRBJ2-3, is DAGVTQSPTHLIKTRGQQVTLRCSPKSGHDTVSWYQQALGQGPQFIFQYYEEEERQRGNFPDRFSGHQFPNYSSELNVNALLLGDSALYLCASSPTGVYNGDTQYFGPGTRLTVL.